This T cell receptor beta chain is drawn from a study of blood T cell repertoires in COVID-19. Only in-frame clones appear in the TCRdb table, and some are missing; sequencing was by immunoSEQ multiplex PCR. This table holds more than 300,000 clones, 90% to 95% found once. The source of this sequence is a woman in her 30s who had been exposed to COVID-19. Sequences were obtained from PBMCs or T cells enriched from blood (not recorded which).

The CDR3 loop is CASSLGTGASYEQYF. The CDR3 nucleotides read TGTGCCAGCAGCTTGGGTACAGGGGCCTCCTACGAGCAGTACTTC. The V and J genes are TRBV5-6 and TRBJ2-7, with 7 bases identical to TRBD1. There are 15 residues in the CDR3. V trimming: 0 bases; J trimming: 0 bases; junction bases outside the gene matches: 3. Germline-derived CDR1 and CDR2 are SGHDT and YYEEEE.